The 21 T cell receptor beta chains given below trace back to one sample, sequenced in a study of blood T cell repertoires in COVID-19. Profiled with immunoSEQ multiplex PCR; TCRdb holds only in-frame clones, not every one. In the table there are hundreds of thousands of clones, 84% of which are singletons. Sequencing input: PBMCs or T cells enriched from blood (not recorded which). All receptors come from a woman in her thirties or forties who had recovered from COVID-19.

This clone was observed a few times. This chain connects TRBV6-5 to TRBJ2-1; D is perhaps TRBD2 (6 bases). In germline, CDR1 is MNHEY, CDR2 SVGAGI. V was clipped by 0 bases and J by 5 bases, with 14 bases between them. The CDR3 is 16 amino acids. Written as DNA, the CDR3 is TGTGCCAGCAGTTACTCCCCGGGAGTAGGAGACAATGAGCAGTTCTTC. Translated: CASSYSPGVGDNEQFF.

This clone was seen a handful of times. The V and J genes are TRBV7-9 and TRBJ1-1, with D possibly matching TRBD1 (6 bases). Deletions cut 3 bases from V and 1 base from J, with 9 bases between. Looked up from germline, CDR1 is SEHNR and CDR2 is FQNEAQ (reference sequence). The CDR3 extends over 14 amino acids. The CDR3 bases are TGTGCCAGCAGCTTGGGGGCCCCGAACACTGAAGCTTTCTTT. This gives the protein CASSLGAPNTEAFF.

The chain employs TRBV12-3 or TRBV12-4 and TRBJ1-3, with no clear D. The CDR3 spans 13 residues. Trimming took off 3 bases at V and 9 bases at J, with 12 bases between the two ends. This chain's CDR3 is CASSFPPGGTIYF. The CDR3 bases are TGTGCCAGCAGTTTTCCCCCAGGAGGCACCATATATTTT.

The genes are TRBV5-8 and TRBJ1-2; D perhaps matches TRBD1 (5 bases). The CDR3 has 15 residues. CDR1 is SGHTS and CDR2 is YDEGEE in the germline V gene. V was clipped by 4 bases and J by 7 bases, with 20 bases between them. CDR3 in amino acids: CASSLLGPVKGGYTF. The DNA for the CDR3 is TGTGCCAGCAGCCTGCTGGGGCCGGTCAAGGGTGGCTACACCTTC. Supplemented by reference TRBV5-8 and TRBJ1-2, the full variable domain reads EAGVTQSPTHLIKTRGQQATLRCSPISGHTSVYWYQQALGLGLQFLLWYDEGEERNRGNFPPRFSGRQFPNYSSELNVNALELEDSALYLCASSLLGPVKGGYTFGSGTRLTVV.

The gene calls are TRBV11-2 and TRBJ1-5, with 8 bases fitting TRBD1. The germline V gene has CDR1 SGHAT and CDR2 FQNNGV. This CDR3 is built from 14 residues. With 5 bases clipped from V and 3 bases from J, the junction kept 3 bases outside the gene matches. The CDR3 reads CASSPGGTNQPQHF. Written as DNA, the CDR3 is TGTGCCAGCAGCCCAGGGGGCACCAATCAGCCCCAGCATTTT. The entire variable domain, with the rest obtained from reference TRBV11-2 and TRBJ1-5, is as follows: EAGVAQSPRYKIIEKRQSVAFWCNPISGHATLYWYQQILGQGPKLLIQFQNNGVVDDSQLPKDRFSAERLKGVDSTLKIQPAKLEDSAVYLCASSPGGTNQPQHFGDGTRLSIL.

This chain joins TRBV24-1 and TRBJ1-1, with a tentative D call TRBD1 (6 bases). CDR3 size: 15 residues. Germline V gene sequence: CDR1 KGHDR, CDR2 SFDVKD. The V and J ends lost 4 bases and 1 base respectively, with 12 bases between them. The CDR3 reads CATSDPSTGNTEAFF. DNA of the CDR3: TGTGCCACCAGTGACCCCTCGACAGGGAACACTGAAGCTTTCTTT.

This chain links TRBV24-1 with TRBJ2-2, with a weak D call TRBD2 (5 bases). V was pared by 6 bases and J by 2 bases, with 12 bases between. The CDR3 sequence is 15 residues long. Per germline, CDR1 KGHDR and CDR2 SFDVKD. DNA for the CDR3: TGTGCCACCAGTCTGAGGGCGGACAACACCGGGGAGCTGTTTTTT. Its translation: CATSLRADNTGELFF.

This clone occurred once. V is TRBV5-1 and J is TRBJ2-2; 9 bases are a match to TRBD1. J was trimmed by 2 bases and V by 3 bases; bases with no gene match: 8. This CDR3 has 17 amino acids. Germline-derived CDR1 and CDR2 are SGHRS and YFSETQ. CDR3 loop: CASSSGQGILNTGELFF. Written as DNA, the CDR3 is TGCGCCAGCAGCTCGGGACAGGGAATCTTAAACACCGGGGAGCTGTTTTTT.

The CDR3 region is CASSQRTGGTEAFF. The DNA for the CDR3 is TGTGCCAGCAGCCAGAGGACAGGGGGCACTGAAGCTTTCTTT. The chain has TRBV28 and TRBJ1-1; 10 bases align to TRBD1. The germline V gene has CDR1 MDHEN and CDR2 SYDVKM. Unmatched junction bases numbered 5, after V lost 6 bases and J lost 4 bases. This CDR3 is 14 amino acids long. Full variable domain (outside the CDR3, taken from reference TRBV28 and TRBJ1-1): DVKVTQSSRYLVKRTGEKVFLECVQDMDHENMFWYRQDPGLGLRLIYFSYDVKMKEKGDIPEGYSVSREKKERFSLILESASTNQTSMYLCASSQRTGGTEAFFGQGTRLTVV.

The chain is built from TRBV2 and TRBJ2-4; D is possibly TRBD1 (6 bases). V lost 8 bases and J lost 0, with 11 bases in between. This CDR3 spans 14 amino acids. The V gene's germline CDR1 is SNHLY and CDR2 FYNNEI. The CDR3 sequence: CASGTGLAKNIQYF. CDR3 sequence (DNA): TGTGCCAGCGGCACAGGGCTAGCCAAAAACATTCAGTACTTC.

The chain has TRBV10-3 and TRBJ1-1, with D maybe TRBD1 (6 bases). V lost 4 bases and J 5 bases, leaving 14 bases between the germline ends. Germline V gene lookup returns CDR1 ENHRY and CDR2 SYGVKD. CDR3 length: 14 amino acids. CDR3 sequence: CAISVAGAETEAFF. As DNA, the CDR3 is TGTGCCATCAGTGTAGCGGGGGCGGAGACTGAAGCTTTCTTT.

The genes are TRBV3-1 (or the pseudogene TRBV3-2) and TRBJ1-5; D perhaps matches TRBD1 (5 bases). V was shortened by 1 base and J by 7 bases, with 11 bases between the two germline ends. Germline lookup yields CDR1 LGHDT and CDR2 YNNKEL (reference sequence). CDR3 length: 14 amino acids. The CDR3 loop is CASSQVDGGQPQHF. The CDR3 DNA follows: TGTGCCAGCAGCCAAGTTGACGGGGGACAGCCCCAGCATTTT.

The chain joins TRBV19 to TRBJ2-5; 7 bases match TRBD1. Germline V gene sequence: CDR1 LNHDA, CDR2 SQIVND (reference sequence). Unmatched junction bases numbered 9, after V lost 10 bases and J lost 4 bases. The CDR3 contains 13 residues. The chain's CDR3 is CATTGTEGETQYF. CDR3 DNA: TGTGCCACGACAGGGACAGAGGGAGAGACCCAGTACTTC.

The chain uses TRBV9 and TRBJ2-1; 9 bases are a match to TRBD2. This CDR3 is built from 15 residues. V lost 6 bases and J lost 3; bases outside the gene matches: 7. Per germline, CDR1 SGDLS and CDR2 YYNGEE. The CDR3 sequence is CASNLAGRGYNEQFF. CDR3 DNA: TGTGCCAGCAACCTAGCGGGGCGTGGCTACAATGAGCAGTTCTTC.

This clone was recorded once. The chain employs TRBV28 and TRBJ2-1, with 8 bases aligning to TRBD2. V gave up 8 bases and J gave up 3 bases; unmatched junction bases: 9. The CDR3 totals 15 residues. Per the germline V gene, CDR1 is MDHEN and CDR2 is SYDVKM. The CDR3 nucleotides read TGTGCCAGCTCCTTAATTAGCGGGAACTACAATGAGCAGTTCTTC. Its translation is CASSLISGNYNEQFF. The complete variable domain, with remaining parts taken from reference TRBV28 and TRBJ2-1, reads DVKVTQSSRYLVKRTGEKVFLECVQDMDHENMFWYRQDPGLGLRLIYFSYDVKMKEKGDIPEGYSVSREKKERFSLILESASTNQTSMYLCASSLISGNYNEQFFGPGTRLTVL.

The chain couples TRBV7-2 to TRBJ1-1; D call uncertain. The CDR3 contains 14 residues. Germline CDR1 reads SGHTA; CDR2 reads FQGNSA. V gave up 5 bases and J gave up 0 bases, with 10 bases separating them. The CDR3 coding sequence is TGTGCCAGCAGCCCCCGAGAGGTGAACACTGAAGCTTTCTTT. Translating it yields CASSPREVNTEAFF.

This clone was counted only a few times. This sample also contains other DNA sequences that code for the same CDR3. The V and J genes are TRBV5-1 and TRBJ2-5, with a possible D match to TRBD2 (6 bases). V was pared by 0 bases and J by 1 base, with 7 bases between. The CDR3 sequence is 14 residues long. CDR1 and CDR2 (germline): SGHRS, YFSETQ. The CDR3 nucleotides are TGCGCCAGCAGCTTGGCCGGGGGCCAAGAGACCCAGTACTTC. Protein product: CASSLAGGQETQYF.

The V and J genes are TRBV19 and TRBJ1-5; D not resolved. From germline, CDR1 is LNHDA and CDR2 SQIVND (reference sequence). Between the trimmed V and J ends, which lost 1 base and 8 bases, there was a span of 3 bases. CDR3 size: 11 residues. The CDR3 coding sequence is TGTGCCAGTAGTATAGTAGAGCCCCAGCATTTT. This codes for CASSIVEPQHF.

This chain connects TRBV29-1 to TRBJ2-1; TRBD1 agrees at 9 bases. Unmatched junction bases numbered 10, after V lost 0 bases and J lost 4 bases. From germline, CDR1 is SQVTM and CDR2 ANQGSEA. This CDR3 spans 17 amino acids. In DNA, the CDR3 is TGCAGCGTTGAAGAGTTAACCCGGACAGGGGCATACAATGAGCAGTTCTTC. Amino acid sequence: CSVEELTRTGAYNEQFF.

The chain links TRBV10-3 to TRBJ2-3; 7 nucleotides align to TRBD2. The CDR3 totals 14 residues. Per the germline V gene, CDR1 is ENHRY and CDR2 is SYGVKD. Trimming removed 8 bases from V and 3 bases from J; junction bases left unmatched: 8. In nucleotides, the CDR3 is TGTGCCATCTCGAGCGGGGCGGGGACAGATACGCAGTATTTT. Amino acids: CAISSGAGTDTQYF.

V gene TRBV11-3 combines with J gene TRBJ2-1, with 8 bases lining up with TRBD1. CDR3 length: 17 residues. After removal of 4 bases from V and 4 bases from J, the junction contained 12 bases not matched to a gene. Germline values: CDR1 SGHNT, CDR2 YENEEA. In nucleotides, the CDR3 is TGTGCCAGCAGCTCGCTCCGGGACAGGACCCAATACAATGAGCAGTTCTTC. Amino acids: CASSSLRDRTQYNEQFF.